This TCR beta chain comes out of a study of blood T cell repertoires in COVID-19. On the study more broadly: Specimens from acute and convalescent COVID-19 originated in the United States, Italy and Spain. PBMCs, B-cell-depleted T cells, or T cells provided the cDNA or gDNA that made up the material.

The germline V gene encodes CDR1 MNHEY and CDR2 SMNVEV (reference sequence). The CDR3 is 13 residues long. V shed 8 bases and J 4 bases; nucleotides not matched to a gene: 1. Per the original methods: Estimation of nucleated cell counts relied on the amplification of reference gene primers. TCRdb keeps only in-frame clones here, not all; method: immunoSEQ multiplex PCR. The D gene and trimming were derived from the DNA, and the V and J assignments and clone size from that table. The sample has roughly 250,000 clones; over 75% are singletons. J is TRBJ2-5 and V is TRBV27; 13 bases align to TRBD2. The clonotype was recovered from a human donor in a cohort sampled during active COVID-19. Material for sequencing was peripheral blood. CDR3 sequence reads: CASRLAGGETQYF. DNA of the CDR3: TGTGCCAGCCGACTAGCGGGAGGAGAGACCCAGTACTTC.